This T cell receptor beta chain originates from a study of T cells in localized non-small cell lung cancer. Method: immunoSEQ multiplex PCR; TCRdb's copy keeps in-frame clones and lacks some. The sample carries about 39,000 clones, 70% to 80% recorded once. The germline V gene has CDR1 SNHLY and CDR2 FYNNEI. CDR3 size: 13 residues. The receptor was isolated from a woman between 35 and 70 years old with stage II squamous cell lung carcinoma. The chain joins TRBV2 to TRBJ2-6; no firm D call. Sequencing was performed on PBMCs, taken before any cancer treatment. In DNA form, the CDR3 reads TGTGCGGAGTCGCAGTCTGGGGCCAACGTCCTGACTTTC. Protein product: CAESQSGANVLTF.